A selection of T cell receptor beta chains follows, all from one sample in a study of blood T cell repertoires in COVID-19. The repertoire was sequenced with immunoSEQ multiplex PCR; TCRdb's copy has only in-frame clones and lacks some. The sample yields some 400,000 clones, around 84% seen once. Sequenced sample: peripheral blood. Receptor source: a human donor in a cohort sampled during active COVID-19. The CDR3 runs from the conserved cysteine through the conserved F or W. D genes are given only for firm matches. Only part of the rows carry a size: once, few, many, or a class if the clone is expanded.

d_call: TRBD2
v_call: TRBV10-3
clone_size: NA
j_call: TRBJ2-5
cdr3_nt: TGTGCCATCAGTGTTGGGAGGGGAGGGGAGACCCAGTACTTC
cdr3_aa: CAISVGRGGETQYF

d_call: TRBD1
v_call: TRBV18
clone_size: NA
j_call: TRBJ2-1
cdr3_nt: TGTGCCAGCTCATCCCCTTTAGGGGCAGGGGGAGACAATGAGCAGTTCTTC
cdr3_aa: CASSSPLGAGGDNEQFF

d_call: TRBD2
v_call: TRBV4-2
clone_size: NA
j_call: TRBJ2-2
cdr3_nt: TGTGCCAGCAGCCAAGATCTGGGGGGGTTTACGAACACCGGGGAGCTGTTTTTT
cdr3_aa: CASSQDLGGFTNTGELFF

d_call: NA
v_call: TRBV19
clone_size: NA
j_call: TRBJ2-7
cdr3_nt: TGTGCCAGTAGAGGGAGTTCCGCCGACTACGAGCAGTACTTC
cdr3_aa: CASRGSSADYEQYF

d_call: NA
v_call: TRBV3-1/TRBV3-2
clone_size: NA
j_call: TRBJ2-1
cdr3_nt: TGTGCCAGCAGCCGGGGGTGGGAGGGGGACAATGAGCAGTTCTTC
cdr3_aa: CASSRGWEGDNEQFF

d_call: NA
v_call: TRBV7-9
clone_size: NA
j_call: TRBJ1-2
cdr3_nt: TGTGCCAGCAGCTTGGGACTCAGGAGGGATGGCTACACCTTC
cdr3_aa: CASSLGLRRDGYTF

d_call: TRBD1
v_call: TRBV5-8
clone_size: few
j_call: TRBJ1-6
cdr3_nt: TGTGCCAGCAGCGCCGGGACAGGGAATTCACCCCTCCACTTT
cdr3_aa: CASSAGTGNSPLHF

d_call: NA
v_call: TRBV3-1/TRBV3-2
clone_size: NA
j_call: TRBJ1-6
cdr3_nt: TGTGCCAGCAGCCATGAGCTCGATAATTCACCCCTCCACTTT
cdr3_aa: CASSHELDNSPLHF

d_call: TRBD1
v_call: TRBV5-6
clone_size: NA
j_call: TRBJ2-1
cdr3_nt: TGTGCCAGCAGCTTCCAAACAGGGGAAAACGATGAGCAGTTCTTC
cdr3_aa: CASSFQTGENDEQFF

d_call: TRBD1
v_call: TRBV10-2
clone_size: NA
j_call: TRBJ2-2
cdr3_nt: TGCGCCACCATCGGACAGGGGGACACCGGGGAGCTGTTTTTT
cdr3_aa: CATIGQGDTGELFF

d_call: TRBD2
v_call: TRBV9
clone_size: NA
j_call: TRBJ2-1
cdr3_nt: TGTGCCAGCAGCCCACCTAGCGGGACATCCTACAATGAGCAGTTCTTC
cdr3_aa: CASSPPSGTSYNEQFF

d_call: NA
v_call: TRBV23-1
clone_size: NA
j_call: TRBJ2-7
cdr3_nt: TGCGCCAGCAGTCCTGGCCTCCCAGGGCAGTACTTC
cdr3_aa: CASSPGLPGQYF

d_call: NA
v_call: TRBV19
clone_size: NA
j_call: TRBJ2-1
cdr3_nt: TGTGCCAGTAGTATTACAGCTGGGAATGAGCAGTTCTTC
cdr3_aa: CASSITAGNEQFF

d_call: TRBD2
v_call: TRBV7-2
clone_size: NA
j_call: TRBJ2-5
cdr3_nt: TGTGCCAGCAGCTTAGTCGGGACTAGCGGGAGCGCGGAGACCCAGTACTTC
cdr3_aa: CASSLVGTSGSAETQYF

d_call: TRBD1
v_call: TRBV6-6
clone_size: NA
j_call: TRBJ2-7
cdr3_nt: TGTGCCAGCATTCCCGGGACAGGGGGCTCCTACGAGCAGTACTTC
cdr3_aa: CASIPGTGGSYEQYF

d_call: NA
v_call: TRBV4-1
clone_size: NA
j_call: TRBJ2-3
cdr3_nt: TGCGCCAGCAGCCGACGGACAGCCACAGATACGCAGTATTTT
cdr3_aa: CASSRRTATDTQYF

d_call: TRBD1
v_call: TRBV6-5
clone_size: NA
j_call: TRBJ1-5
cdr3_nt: TGTGCCAGCAGTACCTCAGGGGGCCAGCCCCAGCATTTT
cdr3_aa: CASSTSGGQPQHF

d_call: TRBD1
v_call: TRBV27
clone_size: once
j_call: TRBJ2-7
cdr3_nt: TGTGCCAGCAGTTCGTCCGGGACAGGGAGCTACGAGCAGTACTTC
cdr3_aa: CASSSSGTGSYEQYF

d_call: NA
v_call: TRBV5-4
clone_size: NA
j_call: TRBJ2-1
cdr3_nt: TGTGCCAGCAGCATCGGTGGGAGCTCCTACAATGAGCAGTTCTTC
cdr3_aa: CASSIGGSSYNEQFF

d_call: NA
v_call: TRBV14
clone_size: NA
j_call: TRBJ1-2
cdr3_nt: TGTGCCAGCAGCCGCGCGGGGCCGAACTATGGCTACACCTTC
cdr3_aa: CASSRAGPNYGYTF

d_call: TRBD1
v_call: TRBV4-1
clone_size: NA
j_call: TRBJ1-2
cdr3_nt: TGCGCCAGCAGCCCTTACGCGGACAGGAACTATGGCTACACCTTC
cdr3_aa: CASSPYADRNYGYTF

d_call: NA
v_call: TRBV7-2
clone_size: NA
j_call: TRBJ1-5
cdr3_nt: TGTGCCAGCAGCTACAGGGTCGACAATCAGCCCCAGCATTTT
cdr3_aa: CASSYRVDNQPQHF

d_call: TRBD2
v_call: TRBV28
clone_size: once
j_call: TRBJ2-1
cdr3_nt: TGTGCCAGCAGCGCGGGGGGCCTGAGCTCCTACAATGAGCAGTTCTTC
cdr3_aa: CASSAGGLSSYNEQFF